Below, 24 T cell receptor beta chains from the same sample are listed, as sequenced in a study of T-cell memory formation after mild COVID-19. TCRdb passed the 5' RACE reads through MiXCR, listing each CDR3 protein once. The profile covers 250,000 to 300,000 distinct CDR3 sequences, with approximately 15% appearing a single time and approximately 23% taken by the ten largest. Sequences were obtained from PBMCs or a T cell subset sorted from them (not recorded which). Receptors originate from a man between 18 and 35 years old who had mild COVID-19 (a few samples of this study predate the infection). Cell type and time point are not known.

This clonotype occurred a few times. The CDR3 DNA reads TGCAGTACACCCCGGGCGGGAGGGGGAGCTTTCTTT. Its translation: CSTPRAGGGAFF. The chain uses TRBV20-1 and TRBJ1-1; weak D call: TRBD1 (6 bases). The V gene's germline CDR1 is DFQATT and CDR2 SNEGSKA (reference sequence). Trimming shortened V by 8 bases and J by 10 bases, and 20 bases separated the two germline ends. The CDR3 is made up of 12 amino acids.

This clonotype was seen ten or more times. This chain's CDR3 is CASSLALGRSYGYTF. The CDR3 DNA reads as TGTGCCAGCAGTTTAGCGCTAGGCAGGAGCTATGGCTACACCTTC. V usage is TRBV12-3 or TRBV12-4 and J usage is TRBJ1-2; D is ambiguous. The CDR3 runs to 15 residues. Trimming cost V 0 bases and J 4 bases, with 12 bases left between them.

The chain carries TRBV24-1 and TRBJ2-3; D is ambiguous. This CDR3 comprises 14 residues. Trimming left V 6 bases short and J 2 bases short, with 11 bases between. From germline, CDR1 is KGHDR and CDR2 SFDVKD. CDR3 amino acids: CATSPADYTDTQYF. CDR3 nucleotides: TGTGCCACCAGTCCAGCCGATTACACAGATACGCAGTATTTT.

The V and J genes are TRBV6-6 and TRBJ2-7; 9 bases align to TRBD1. Unmatched junction bases numbered 8, after V lost 4 bases and J lost 4 bases. CDR3 length equals 15 residues. Germline V lookup: CDR1 MNHNY, CDR2 SVGAGI (reference sequence). CDR3 bases: TGTGCCAGCAGTTCCTCCGGGACAGGGTCTTACGAGCAGTACTTC. This gives the protein CASSSSGTGSYEQYF.

The chain links TRBV19 to TRBJ1-2; the D gene is possibly TRBD1 (5 bases). CDR1 and CDR2 (germline): LNHDA, SQIVND (reference sequence). Trimming took off 7 bases at V and 7 bases at J, with 13 bases between the two ends. The CDR3 consists of 12 residues. The CDR3 nucleotides read TGTGCCAGTAATATTGGGGCGAGTGGCTACACCTTC. It encodes CASNIGASGYTF.

This chain uses TRBV9 with TRBJ1-1; 8 bases map to TRBD1. Trimming at V came to 3 bases and at J to 1 base, leaving 5 bases not matched to a gene. Germline lookup yields CDR1 SGDLS and CDR2 YYNGEE. The CDR3 totals 15 residues. DNA for the CDR3: TGTGCCAGCAGCGAGACAGGGGAGGGGAACACTGAAGCTTTCTTT. As protein: CASSETGEGNTEAFF.

J is TRBJ1-5 and V is TRBV7-8; TRBD1 aligns across 12 bases. J lost 6 bases, V lost 3 bases, and 12 bases had no gene match. CDR1 is SGHVS and CDR2 is FQNEAQ in the germline V gene. CDR3 size: 18 residues. CDR3 in amino acids: CASSFAGQGALRVQPQHF. The CDR3 DNA follows: TGTGCCAGCAGCTTCGCGGGACAGGGGGCGCTGAGGGTTCAGCCCCAGCATTTT.

The rearrangement links TRBV7-9 to TRBJ1-1, with no clear D. This CDR3 comprises 10 residues. Germline CDR1 is SEHNR and CDR2 is FQNEAQ (reference sequence). The V end lost 3 bases, the J end lost 6 bases, and 2 bases lay between the germline ends. The CDR3 region has the DNA TGTGCCAGCAGCTTCGCTGAAGCTTTCTTT. Translated: CASSFAEAFF.

The gene calls are TRBV6-5 and TRBJ1-1; possibly TRBD1 for D (6 bases). Germline V gene lookup returns CDR1 MNHEY and CDR2 SVGAGI. CDR3 length equals 13 residues. V was shortened by 8 bases and J by 2 bases, with 12 bases between the two germline ends. The DNA of the CDR3 is TGTGCCAGCGGAAACAGGGCTAACACTGAAGCTTTCTTT. Its translation is CASGNRANTEAFF.

The chain combines TRBV20-1 with TRBJ1-2, with D possibly being TRBD1 (5 bases). This CDR3 contains 13 residues. Trimming took 3 bases from V and 4 from J, leaving 12 bases between them. Germline V CDR1 and CDR2: DFQATT, SNEGSKA (reference sequence). The CDR3 is CSASPQVFYGYTF. The CDR3 bases are TGCAGTGCTAGCCCACAGGTCTTCTATGGCTACACCTTC.

The rearrangement joins TRBV5-1 to TRBJ1-2, with 7 bases fitting TRBD1. This CDR3 is built from 12 residues. Germline V gene lookup returns CDR1 SGHRS and CDR2 YFSETQ. V lost 3 bases and J lost 14; bases outside the gene matches: 10. The CDR3 here is CASSYERQGGTF. For the CDR3, the DNA is TGCGCCAGCAGCTACGAAAGACAGGGAGGAACCTTC.

Many counts were recorded for this clonotype. The genes are TRBV12-3 or TRBV12-4 and TRBJ2-3; D is undetermined. V was cut by 10 bases and J by 0 bases, with 8 bases left in between. The CDR3 extends over 12 amino acids. CDR3 nucleotides: TGTGCCACCGTCTCTAGCACAGATACGCAGTATTTT. Translating it yields CATVSSTDTQYF.

This clonotype was seen a few times. The chain is built from TRBV7-2 and TRBJ1-2; D possibly corresponds to TRBD1 (5 bases). There are 13 residues in the CDR3. Deletions cut 6 bases from V and 5 bases from J, with 13 bases between. Looked up from germline, CDR1 is SGHTA and CDR2 is FQGNSA. CDR3 bases: TGTGCCAGCAGTTCCCGACAGCCTTATGGCTACACCTTC. The encoded protein is CASSSRQPYGYTF.

This clonotype was observed a handful of times. This chain uses TRBV5-5 with TRBJ2-3; D uncertain. CDR1 and CDR2 from the germline V gene are SGHKS and YYEKEE (reference sequence). Trimming pared 0 bases from V and 2 bases from J, leaving 13 bases between. CDR3 length: 16 amino acids. CDR3 residues: CASSLDGGPHTDTQYF. The DNA of the CDR3 is TGTGCCAGCAGCTTGGACGGCGGTCCGCACACAGATACGCAGTATTTT.

This sequence joins TRBV6-7 and TRBJ2-2; 8 bases agree with TRBD1. TRBV6-7 is recorded as an ORF, its role being uncertain. The CDR3 spans 19 residues. Unmatched junction bases numbered 14, after V lost 0 bases and J lost 5 bases. The CDR3 region has the DNA TGTGCCAGCAGTTACTCGAATGGCAGGGGGCCAAGGAGGACCGGGGAGCTGTTTTTT. It yields the protein CASSYSNGRGPRRTGELFF.

This clonotype was observed a handful of times. The chain has TRBV7-2 and TRBJ1-5; D not resolved. CDR1 SGHTA and CDR2 FQGNSA come from the germline V gene. The V end was cut by 4 bases, the J end by 0 bases, with 7 bases between. The CDR3 totals 14 residues. The CDR3 DNA is TGTGCCAGCAGCTCTTACAATAGCAATCAGCCCCAGCATTTT. Its translation is CASSSYNSNQPQHF.

This clonotype was observed a handful of times. The chain is built from TRBV5-1 and TRBJ2-3; D gene ambiguous. V was pared by 9 bases and J by 0 bases, with 11 bases between. The germline gives CDR1 SGHRS, CDR2 YFSETQ. The CDR3 runs 13 residues. CDR3 nucleotides: TGCGCCACCAGGAAAACTAGCACAGATACGCAGTATTTT. Its protein product is CATRKTSTDTQYF.

J is TRBJ1-6 and V is TRBV2, with a weak D call TRBD1 (5 bases). This CDR3 has 14 amino acids. Germline values: CDR1 SNHLY, CDR2 FYNNEI. The V and J ends lost 4 bases and 10 bases respectively, with 14 bases between them. This chain's CDR3 is CASSGFRVVSPLHF. For the CDR3, the DNA is TGTGCCAGCAGTGGGTTCAGGGTAGTCTCACCCCTCCACTTT.

In this sample, this clonotype turned up a few times. J is TRBJ2-3 and V is TRBV29-1; TRBD1 matches at 7 bases. V lost 3 bases to trimming and J lost 0 bases; unmatched junction nucleotides: 3. Looked up from germline, CDR1 is SQVTM and CDR2 is ANQGSEA. This CDR3 is built from 14 residues. The CDR3 reads CSVEGQISTDTQYF. In DNA, the CDR3 is TGCAGCGTTGAGGGACAGATAAGCACAGATACGCAGTATTTT.

Only a few counts were recorded for this clonotype. This chain uses TRBV24-1 with TRBJ2-1; 10 positions agree with TRBD2. In germline, CDR1 is KGHDR, CDR2 SFDVKD. There are 15 residues in the CDR3. The V segment lost 1 base and the J segment 8 bases; nucleotides outside the gene matches: 4. CDR3 coding DNA: TGTGCCACCAGTGATTTAGCGGGGGGGCGCCATGAGCAGTTCTTC. Translation gives CATSDLAGGRHEQFF.

The sample holds one count of this clonotype. The chain recombines TRBV6-6 with TRBJ1-5; TRBD1 matches at 9 bases. The CDR3 sequence is 15 residues long. Germline values: CDR1 MNHNY, CDR2 SVGAGI (reference sequence). The V segment lost 5 bases and the J segment 0 bases; nucleotides outside the gene matches: 2. The CDR3 loop is CASSRDRASNQPQHF. DNA for the CDR3: TGTGCCAGCAGTAGGGACAGGGCTAGCAATCAGCCCCAGCATTTT.

This clonotype was detected ten times or more. The V gene is TRBV7-2, the J gene TRBJ1-5, with D uncertain. The length of the CDR3 is 13 residues. The ends were cut back, 5 bases at V and 1 base at J, with 6 bases in the middle. Germline CDR1 SGHTA, CDR2 FQGNSA. The CDR3 sequence: CASSPGSNQPQHF. The CDR3 DNA reads TGTGCCAGCAGCCCCGGCAGCAATCAGCCCCAGCATTTT. Full variable domain (outside the CDR3, taken from reference TRBV7-2 and TRBJ1-5): GAGVSQSPSNKVTEKGKDVELRCDPISGHTALYWYRQSLGQGLEFLIYFQGNSAPDKSGLPSDRFSAERTGGSVSTLTIQRTQQEDSAVYLCASSPGSNQPQHFGDGTRLSIL.

This clonotype was detected a few times. The V and J genes are TRBV5-1 and TRBJ2-5, with 13 bases matching TRBD2. Per the germline V gene, CDR1 is SGHRS and CDR2 is YFSETQ. The CDR3 covers 14 residues. V lost 2 bases and J lost 7; bases outside the gene matches: 2. The CDR3 protein is CASSFRLAGGTQYF. The DNA of the CDR3 is TGCGCCAGCAGCTTCCGACTAGCGGGGGGGACCCAGTACTTC.

The V call is TRBV7-2, the J call TRBJ1-2, with 10 bases aligning to TRBD1. V was pared by 5 bases and J by 4 bases, with 10 bases of the junction left unmatched. CDR1 is SGHTA, CDR2 FQGNSA, per germline. This CDR3 is 16 amino acids long. The CDR3 spells CASSLLGQGLSYGYTF. Here the CDR3 DNA reads TGTGCCAGCAGCCTCCTGGGACAGGGGCTTAGCTATGGCTACACCTTC. Drawing the rest from reference TRBV7-2 and TRBJ1-2, the complete variable domain is GAGVSQSPSNKVTEKGKDVELRCDPISGHTALYWYRQSLGQGLEFLIYFQGNSAPDKSGLPSDRFSAERTGGSVSTLTIQRTQQEDSAVYLCASSLLGQGLSYGYTFGSGTRLTVV.